This T cell receptor beta chain appears in the sequencing data of a study of T cells in localized non-small cell lung cancer. Overall study results and limits: Longer overall survival was associated with a higher density of T cells in the blood. Tumor trailed uninvolved adjacent lung in T cell clonality, which peaked there. Detection in adjacent lung was observed for a median around 50 of the top 100 tumor clones.

Clones were sequenced by immunoSEQ multiplex PCR, and TCRdb holds only the in-frame ones, with some missing. In the table there are fewer than 25,000 clones, 92% of which are singletons. As to this clone: Its antigen is undetermined.

This TCR was recovered from a man aged 40-75 years with stage III squamous cell lung carcinoma. The material sequenced was peripheral blood, taken before any cancer treatment.

The CDR3 coding sequence is TGCGCCAGCAGCTTGGATTGGACACTTTACAATGAGCAGTTCTTC. This sequence encodes CASSLDWTLYNEQFF. The V call is TRBV5-1, the J call TRBJ2-1; possibly TRBD1 for D (5 bases). CDR3 length: 15 amino acids. Trimming took 0 bases from V and 4 from J, leaving 11 bases between them. Germline lookup yields CDR1 SGHRS and CDR2 YFSETQ.